This is a list of T cell receptor beta chains from one sample in a study of T cell repertoires in cytomegalovirus infection. MiXCR, run by TCRdb on the reads, gives a single entry per CDR3 protein. The sample contains hundreds of thousands of distinct CDR3 sequences, about 33% of which appear only once. These receptors have no identified antigens. The sample here was cultured PBMCs, taken from culture after CMV antigen stimulation. The receptors come from a human donor in good health (CMV status not recorded). Some clones in this sample may be carry-over from other donors' samples. CDR3s include the opening cysteine and the closing phenylalanine or tryptophan. Fields, in order: V gene, clone size, CDR3 length, J gene, D gene, CDR3 DNA, CDR3 protein. The D gene is left open where the match is weak. Clone size is shown for a subset of rows, as once, few, many or a class of expanded clone.

TRBV7-9	many	15	TRBJ2-1	TRBD2	TGTGCCAGCAGCTTAGATGCTAGCGGGGGGCGTGAGCAGTTCTTC	CASSLDASGGREQFF
TRBV29-1	few	13	TRBJ2-1	TRBD1	TGCAGCGTTGAATACAGGGGGAACAATGAGCAGTTCTTC	CSVEYRGNNEQFF
TRBV11-2	few	15	TRBJ2-3	-	TGTGCCAGCAACCGTGGGGCTACCTCGAGGGATACGCAGTATTTT	CASNRGATSRDTQYF
TRBV6-1	few	13	TRBJ1-1	-	TGTGCCAGCAGAATCGCAGGGGACACTGAAGCTTTCTTT	CASRIAGDTEAFF
TRBV6-2/TRBV6-3	-	15	TRBJ2-2	TRBD2	TGTGCCAGCTTCACTAGCGCCCGAAACACCGGGGAGCTGTTTTTT	CASFTSARNTGELFF
TRBV7-6	few	13	TRBJ1-1	-	TGTGCCAGCAGCTTAGTTGGCGCGGATGAAGCTTTCTTT	CASSLVGADEAFF
TRBV10-3	-	13	TRBJ2-5	TRBD2	TGTGCCACCAGCGGGAGAGTTGGAGAGACCCAGTACTTC	CATSGRVGETQYF
TRBV7-2	-	15	TRBJ2-2	-	TGTGCCAGCAGGATAAAGCGGTTGGGTGGAGGGGAGCTGTTTTTT	CASRIKRLGGGELFF
TRBV11-2	few	14	TRBJ2-7	-	TGTGCCAGCAGCTTAGGGCCTCAAACCTACGAGCAGTACTTC	CASSLGPQTYEQYF
TRBV11-3	-	19	TRBJ2-1	TRBD2	TGTGCCAGCAGCTTGGACGTCCCGGGACTAGCGGGAGGGTCCAATGAGCAGTTCTTC	CASSLDVPGLAGGSNEQFF
TRBV11-2	few	14	TRBJ2-6	-	TGTGCCAGCAGCCACGGTTATGGGGCCAACGTCCTGACTTTC	CASSHGYGANVLTF
TRBV7-6	few	12	TRBJ2-5	-	TGTGCCAGCAGTTTCGACAGGACGGCCCAGTACTTC	CASSFDRTAQYF
TRBV7-8	once	13	TRBJ2-1	-	TGTGCCAGCAGCTTCTTCGCAGGTAATGAGCAGTTCTTC	CASSFFAGNEQFF
TRBV20-1	-	11	TRBJ1-2	-	TGCAGTGCTGTAGAAGGTTTAACCTACACCTTC	CSAVEGLTYTF
TRBV11-2	few	15	TRBJ2-3	-	TGTGCCAGCAGCGCCCGGACAGTTAGCACAGATACGCAGTATTTT	CASSARTVSTDTQYF
TRBV7-2	few	14	TRBJ2-4	-	TGTGCCAGCAGCTTACTCATAGCCAAAAACATTCAGTACTTC	CASSLLIAKNIQYF
TRBV7-2	few	16	TRBJ2-7	-	TGTGCCAGCAGCTTCGCTCGTGGAATAGGGAGAAACGAGCAGTACTTC	CASSFARGIGRNEQYF
TRBV6-1	-	14	TRBJ2-1	TRBD2	TGTGCCAGCAGTGAAGGACTAGCGATAAATGAGCAGTTCTTC	CASSEGLAINEQFF